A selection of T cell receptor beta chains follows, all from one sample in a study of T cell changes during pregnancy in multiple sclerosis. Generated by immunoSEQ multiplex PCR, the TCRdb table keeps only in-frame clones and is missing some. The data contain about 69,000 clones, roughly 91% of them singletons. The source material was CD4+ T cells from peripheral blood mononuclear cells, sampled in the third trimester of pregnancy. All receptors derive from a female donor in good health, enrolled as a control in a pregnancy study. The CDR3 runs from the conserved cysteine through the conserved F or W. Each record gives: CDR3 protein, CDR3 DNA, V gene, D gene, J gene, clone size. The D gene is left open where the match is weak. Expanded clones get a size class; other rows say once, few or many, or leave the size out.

CDR3 protein: CASSHMDRGGYEQYF; CDR3 DNA: TGCGCCAGCAGCCATATGGACAGGGGAGGCTACGAGCAGTACTTC; V gene: TRBV4-1; D gene: TRBD1; J gene: TRBJ2-7; clone size: .
CDR3 protein: CASSEPTSGEESYEQYF; CDR3 DNA: TGTGCCAGCAGTGAACCGACTAGCGGGGAGGAATCCTACGAGCAGTACTTC; V gene: TRBV6-1; D gene: TRBD2; J gene: TRBJ2-7; clone size: .
CDR3 protein: CASTHQGAYYGYTF; CDR3 DNA: TGTGCCTCAACACACCAGGGGGCCTATTATGGCTACACCTTC; V gene: TRBV30; D gene: TRBD1; J gene: TRBJ1-2; clone size: .
CDR3 protein: CASSYSRGTGELFF; CDR3 DNA: TGTGCCAGCAGTTACTCTCGGGGCACCGGGGAGCTGTTTTTT; V gene: TRBV6-5; D gene: .; J gene: TRBJ2-2; clone size: .
CDR3 protein: CAWQTGTEQYF; CDR3 DNA: TGTGCCTGGCAGACAGGGACCGAGCAGTACTTC; V gene: TRBV30; D gene: TRBD1; J gene: TRBJ2-7; clone size: .
CDR3 protein: CASSFRTGGTKNIQYF; CDR3 DNA: TGTGCCAGCAGCTTCCGAACAGGGGGCACCAAAAACATTCAGTACTTC; V gene: TRBV7-2; D gene: TRBD1; J gene: TRBJ2-4; clone size: .
CDR3 protein: CAIRAWTGGGNTEAFF; CDR3 DNA: TGTGCCATCAGGGCATGGACAGGGGGCGGGAACACTGAAGCTTTCTTT; V gene: TRBV10-3; D gene: TRBD1; J gene: TRBJ1-1; clone size: .
CDR3 protein: CASSQDVTGREKLFF; CDR3 DNA: TGCGCCAGCAGCCAAGATGTAACCGGGAGAGAAAAACTGTTTTTT; V gene: TRBV4-3; D gene: .; J gene: TRBJ1-4; clone size: .
CDR3 protein: CASSVESGGRTDTQYF; CDR3 DNA: TGTGCCAGCAGCGTAGAAAGCGGGGGACGCACAGATACGCAGTATTTT; V gene: TRBV9; D gene: TRBD2; J gene: TRBJ2-3; clone size: .
CDR3 protein: CASSLAGSRNTGELFF; CDR3 DNA: TGTGCCAGCAGCTTAGCCGGGTCTAGAAACACCGGGGAGCTGTTTTTT; V gene: TRBV11-3; D gene: .; J gene: TRBJ2-2; clone size: .
CDR3 protein: CASSLEGPSGGSTDTQYF; CDR3 DNA: TGCGCCAGCAGCCTAGAAGGGCCTAGCGGGGGAAGCACAGATACGCAGTATTTT; V gene: TRBV4-3; D gene: TRBD2; J gene: TRBJ2-3; clone size: .
CDR3 protein: CASSLSGTGGLEQYF; CDR3 DNA: TGTGCCAGCTCACTATCCGGGACAGGGGGCCTCGAGCAGTACTTC; V gene: TRBV18; D gene: TRBD1; J gene: TRBJ2-7; clone size: .
CDR3 protein: CASSPRDSRGYTF; CDR3 DNA: TGTGCCAGCAGCCCTCGGGACAGCCGAGGCTACACCTTC; V gene: TRBV7-8; D gene: TRBD1; J gene: TRBJ1-2; clone size: .
CDR3 protein: CASSRGLASYNEQFF; CDR3 DNA: TGTGCCAGCAGTCGTGGACTAGCGTCCTACAATGAGCAGTTCTTC; V gene: TRBV7-2; D gene: TRBD2; J gene: TRBJ2-1; clone size: .
CDR3 protein: CASSFSAANTEAFF; CDR3 DNA: TGTGCCAGCAGCTTTTCAGCGGCGAACACTGAAGCTTTCTTT; V gene: TRBV5-4; D gene: .; J gene: TRBJ1-1; clone size: .
CDR3 protein: CASSQILAGGPSSYNEQFF; CDR3 DNA: TGCGCCAGCAGCCAAATACTAGCGGGGGGCCCGAGCTCCTACAATGAGCAGTTCTTC; V gene: TRBV4-3; D gene: TRBD2; J gene: TRBJ2-1; clone size: .
CDR3 protein: CASSDNRDRGRGSYEQYF; CDR3 DNA: TGTGCCAGCAGCGACAACCGGGACAGGGGGCGTGGGTCCTACGAGCAGTACTTC; V gene: TRBV9; D gene: TRBD1; J gene: TRBJ2-7; clone size: .
CDR3 protein: CASSSTPGQGADTIYF; CDR3 DNA: TGCGCCAGCAGCTCAACTCCGGGACAGGGTGCTGACACCATATATTTT; V gene: TRBV5-1; D gene: TRBD1; J gene: TRBJ1-3; clone size: .
CDR3 protein: CASRLTQGQDTQYF; CDR3 DNA: TGCGCCAGCAGGCTCACCCAGGGGCAAGATACGCAGTATTTT; V gene: TRBV5-1; D gene: .; J gene: TRBJ2-3; clone size: .
CDR3 protein: CASSQSGEIPGELFF; CDR3 DNA: TGTGCCAGCAGCCAAAGCGGGGAAATTCCCGGGGAGCTGTTTTTT; V gene: TRBV4-2; D gene: TRBD2; J gene: TRBJ2-2; clone size: .
CDR3 protein: CASSYTFGGTEETQYF; CDR3 DNA: TGTGCCAGCAGTTATACCTTCGGCGGGACGGAAGAGACCCAGTACTTC; V gene: TRBV6-5; D gene: .; J gene: TRBJ2-5; clone size: .
CDR3 protein: CASSLVWGTGGSETQYF; CDR3 DNA: TGTGCCAGCAGCTTGGTGTGGGGGACAGGGGGCTCAGAGACCCAGTACTTC; V gene: TRBV5-4; D gene: TRBD1; J gene: TRBJ2-5; clone size: .
CDR3 protein: CASSSGQGTRAFF; CDR3 DNA: TGTGCCAGCTCCTCCGGACAGGGAACGAGAGCTTTCTTT; V gene: TRBV18; D gene: TRBD1; J gene: TRBJ1-1; clone size: .
CDR3 protein: CASSEAAGTGDSYNEQFF; CDR3 DNA: TGTGCCAGCAGCGAGGCCGCCGGGACAGGGGACTCCTACAATGAGCAGTTCTTC; V gene: TRBV9; D gene: TRBD1; J gene: TRBJ2-1; clone size: .
CDR3 protein: CASSEQGYTGELFF; CDR3 DNA: TGTGCCAGCAGCGAACAGGGTTATACCGGGGAGCTGTTTTTT; V gene: TRBV5-5; D gene: .; J gene: TRBJ2-2; clone size: .
CDR3 protein: CASSEAGGPGDTQYF; CDR3 DNA: TGTGCCAGCAGTGAAGCGGGGGGGCCGGGAGATACGCAGTATTTT; V gene: TRBV6-1; D gene: .; J gene: TRBJ2-3; clone size: .
CDR3 protein: CASSVLGGATGELFF; CDR3 DNA: TGTGCCAGCAGCGTATTAGGGGGCGCTACCGGGGAGCTGTTTTTT; V gene: TRBV9; D gene: TRBD1; J gene: TRBJ2-2; clone size: .
CDR3 protein: CASRIRGNEQFF; CDR3 DNA: TGTGCCAGCCGCATCCGGGGCAATGAGCAGTTCTTC; V gene: TRBV7-9; D gene: .; J gene: TRBJ2-1; clone size: .
CDR3 protein: CAGTVTSHGYTF; CDR3 DNA: TGTGCCGGAACAGTAACTTCGCATGGCTACACCTTC; V gene: TRBV2; D gene: .; J gene: TRBJ1-2; clone size: .
CDR3 protein: CASSLNSGGYSYEQYF; CDR3 DNA: TGTGCCAGCAGCTTAAACAGCGGGGGGTACTCCTACGAGCAGTACTTC; V gene: TRBV7-2; D gene: TRBD2; J gene: TRBJ2-7; clone size: once
CDR3 protein: CASSSAGTGAGGYSYEQYF; CDR3 DNA: TGCGCCAGCAGCTCCGCCGGGACAGGGGCGGGAGGGTACTCCTACGAGCAGTACTTC; V gene: TRBV5-1; D gene: .; J gene: TRBJ2-7; clone size: .
CDR3 protein: CATSRDRVGYTF; CDR3 DNA: TGTGCCACCAGCAGAGACAGGGTTGGCTACACCTTC; V gene: TRBV15; D gene: .; J gene: TRBJ1-2; clone size: .